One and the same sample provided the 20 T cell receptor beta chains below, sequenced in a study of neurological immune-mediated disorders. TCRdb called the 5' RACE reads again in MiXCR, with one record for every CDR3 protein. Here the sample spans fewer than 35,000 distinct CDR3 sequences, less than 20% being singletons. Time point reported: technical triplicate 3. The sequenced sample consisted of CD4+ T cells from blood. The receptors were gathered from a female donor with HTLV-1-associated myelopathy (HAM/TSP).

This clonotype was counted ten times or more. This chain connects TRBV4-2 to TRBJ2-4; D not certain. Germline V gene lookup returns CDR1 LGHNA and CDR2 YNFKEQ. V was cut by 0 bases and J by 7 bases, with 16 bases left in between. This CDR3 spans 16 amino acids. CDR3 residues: CASSQDLGGSRNIQYF. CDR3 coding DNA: TGTGCCAGCAGCCAAGATTTAGGTGGTAGCAGGAACATTCAGTACTTC.

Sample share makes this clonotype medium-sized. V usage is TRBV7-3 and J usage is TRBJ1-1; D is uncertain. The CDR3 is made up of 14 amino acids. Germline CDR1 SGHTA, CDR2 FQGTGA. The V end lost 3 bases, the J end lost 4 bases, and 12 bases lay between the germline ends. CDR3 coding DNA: TGTGCCAGCAGCTTCCCCCCGGGCAGCACTGAAGCTTTCTTT. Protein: CASSFPPGSTEAFF.

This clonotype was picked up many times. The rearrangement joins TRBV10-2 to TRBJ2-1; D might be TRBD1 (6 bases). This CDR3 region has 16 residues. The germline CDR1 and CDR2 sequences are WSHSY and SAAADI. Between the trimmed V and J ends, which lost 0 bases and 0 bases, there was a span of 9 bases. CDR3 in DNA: TGCGCCAGCAGTGAGTCGAAAGGGGGCTCCTACAATGAGCAGTTCTTC. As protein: CASSESKGGSYNEQFF.

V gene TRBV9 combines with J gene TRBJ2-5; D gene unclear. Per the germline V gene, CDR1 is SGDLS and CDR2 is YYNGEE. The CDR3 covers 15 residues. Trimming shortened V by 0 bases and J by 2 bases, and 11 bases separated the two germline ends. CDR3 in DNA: TGTGCCAGCAGCGTAGGGTTAGCCGAGCAAGAGACCCAGTACTTC. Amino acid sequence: CASSVGLAEQETQYF.

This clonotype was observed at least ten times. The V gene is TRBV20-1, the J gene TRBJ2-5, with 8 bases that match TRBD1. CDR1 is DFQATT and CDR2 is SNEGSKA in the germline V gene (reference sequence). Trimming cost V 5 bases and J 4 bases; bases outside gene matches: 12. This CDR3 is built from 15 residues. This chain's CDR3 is CSASGGLTAGETQYF. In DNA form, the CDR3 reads TGCAGTGCTTCAGGGGGCCTCACGGCGGGAGAGACCCAGTACTTC.

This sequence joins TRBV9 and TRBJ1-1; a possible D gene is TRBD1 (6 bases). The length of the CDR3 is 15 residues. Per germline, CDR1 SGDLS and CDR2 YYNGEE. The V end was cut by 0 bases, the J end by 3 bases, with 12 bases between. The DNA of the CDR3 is TGTGCCAGCAGCGTAGTAGACACAGGGCACACTGAAGCTTTCTTT. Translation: CASSVVDTGHTEAFF.

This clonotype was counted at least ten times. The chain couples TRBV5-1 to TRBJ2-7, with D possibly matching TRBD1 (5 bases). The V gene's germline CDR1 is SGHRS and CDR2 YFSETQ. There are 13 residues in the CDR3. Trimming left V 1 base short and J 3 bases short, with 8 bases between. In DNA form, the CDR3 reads TGCGCCAGCAGCTTGCAAGGGGTCTACGAGCAGTACTTC. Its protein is CASSLQGVYEQYF.

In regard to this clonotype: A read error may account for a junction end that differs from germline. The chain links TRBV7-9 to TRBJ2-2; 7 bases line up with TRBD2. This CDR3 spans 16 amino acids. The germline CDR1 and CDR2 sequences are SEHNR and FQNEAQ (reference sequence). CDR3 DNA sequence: TGTGCTAGCACCACCCCCGGCGGGGGAGGTGCCGGGGAGCTGTTTTTT. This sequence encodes CASTTPGGGGAGELFF.

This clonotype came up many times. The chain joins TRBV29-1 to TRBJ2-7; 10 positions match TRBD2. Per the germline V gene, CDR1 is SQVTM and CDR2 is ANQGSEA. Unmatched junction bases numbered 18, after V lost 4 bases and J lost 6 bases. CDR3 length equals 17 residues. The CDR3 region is CSVVPSGRALSPSEQYF. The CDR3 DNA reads TGCAGCGTTGTCCCCAGCGGGAGGGCCTTATCCCCCTCCGAGCAGTACTTC.

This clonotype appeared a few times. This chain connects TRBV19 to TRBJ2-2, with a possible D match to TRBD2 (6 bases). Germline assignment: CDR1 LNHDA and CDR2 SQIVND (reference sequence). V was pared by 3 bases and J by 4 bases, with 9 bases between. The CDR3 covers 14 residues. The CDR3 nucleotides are TGTGCCAGTAGTATTGGGGGGTCCACCGGGGAGCTGTTTTTT. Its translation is CASSIGGSTGELFF.

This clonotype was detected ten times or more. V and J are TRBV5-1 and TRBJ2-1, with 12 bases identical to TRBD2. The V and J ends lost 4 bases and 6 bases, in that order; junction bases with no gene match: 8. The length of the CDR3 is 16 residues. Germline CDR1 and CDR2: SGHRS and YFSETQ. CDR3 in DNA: TGCGCCAGCAGCCAACCAAGACTAGCGGGGGTCAATGAGCAGTTCTTC. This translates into CASSQPRLAGVNEQFF. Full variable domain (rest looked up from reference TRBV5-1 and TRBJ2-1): KAGVTQTPRYLIKTRGQQVTLSCSPISGHRSVSWYQQTPGQGLQFLFEYFSETQRNKGNFPGRFSGRQFSNSRSEMNVSTLELGDSALYLCASSQPRLAGVNEQFFGPGTRLTVL.

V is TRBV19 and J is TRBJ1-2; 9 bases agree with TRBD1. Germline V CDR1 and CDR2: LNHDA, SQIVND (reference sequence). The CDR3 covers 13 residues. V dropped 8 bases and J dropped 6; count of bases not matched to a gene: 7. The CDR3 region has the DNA TGTGCCAGTTCTGGGACAGGGATCGATGGCTACACCTTC. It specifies CASSGTGIDGYTF. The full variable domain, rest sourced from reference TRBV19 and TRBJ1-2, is DGGITQSPKYLFRKEGQNVTLSCEQNLNHDAMYWYRQDPGQGLRLIYYSQIVNDFQKGDIAEGYSVSREKKESFPLTVTSAQKNPTAFYLCASSGTGIDGYTFGSGTRLTVV.

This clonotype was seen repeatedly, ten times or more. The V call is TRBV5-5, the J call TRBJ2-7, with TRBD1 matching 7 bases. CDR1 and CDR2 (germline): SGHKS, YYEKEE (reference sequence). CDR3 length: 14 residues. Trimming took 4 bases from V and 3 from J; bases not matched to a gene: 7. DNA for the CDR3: TGTGCCAGCAGCCCCAGGGACAGACTCTACGAGCAGTACTTC. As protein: CASSPRDRLYEQYF.

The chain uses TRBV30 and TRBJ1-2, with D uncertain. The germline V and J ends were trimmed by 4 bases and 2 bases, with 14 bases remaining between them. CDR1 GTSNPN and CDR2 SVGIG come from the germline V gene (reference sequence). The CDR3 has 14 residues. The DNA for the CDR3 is TGTGCCTGGATAAGATCGGACGGGAACTATGGCTACACCTTC. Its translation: CAWIRSDGNYGYTF.

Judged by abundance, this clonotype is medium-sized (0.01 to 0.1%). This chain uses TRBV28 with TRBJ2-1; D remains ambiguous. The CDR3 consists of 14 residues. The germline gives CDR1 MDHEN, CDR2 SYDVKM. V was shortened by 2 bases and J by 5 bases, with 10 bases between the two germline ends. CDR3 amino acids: CASSLQAPDNEQFF. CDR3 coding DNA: TGTGCCAGCAGTTTACAAGCGCCAGACAATGAGCAGTTCTTC.

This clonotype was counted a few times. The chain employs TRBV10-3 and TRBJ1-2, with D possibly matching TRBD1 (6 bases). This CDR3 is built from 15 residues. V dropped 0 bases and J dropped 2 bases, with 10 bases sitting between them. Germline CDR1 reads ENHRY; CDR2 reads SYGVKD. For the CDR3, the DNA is TGTGCCATCAGTGAGTCGACCGGACAGAACTATGGCTACACCTTC. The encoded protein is CAISESTGQNYGYTF.

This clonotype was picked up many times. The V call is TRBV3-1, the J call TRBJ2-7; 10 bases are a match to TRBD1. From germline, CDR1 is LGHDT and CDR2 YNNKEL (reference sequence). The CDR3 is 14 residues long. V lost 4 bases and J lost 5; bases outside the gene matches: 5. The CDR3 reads CASSLGTGVDEQYF. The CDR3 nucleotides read TGTGCCAGCAGCCTCGGGACAGGGGTGGACGAGCAGTACTTC.

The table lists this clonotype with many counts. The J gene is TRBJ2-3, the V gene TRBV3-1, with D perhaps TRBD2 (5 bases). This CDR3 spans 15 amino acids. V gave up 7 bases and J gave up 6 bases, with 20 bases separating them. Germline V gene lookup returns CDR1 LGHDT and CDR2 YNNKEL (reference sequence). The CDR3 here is CASTPSRTAVDTQYF. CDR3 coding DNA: TGTGCCAGCACCCCTAGCCGGACGGCTGTGGATACGCAGTATTTT.

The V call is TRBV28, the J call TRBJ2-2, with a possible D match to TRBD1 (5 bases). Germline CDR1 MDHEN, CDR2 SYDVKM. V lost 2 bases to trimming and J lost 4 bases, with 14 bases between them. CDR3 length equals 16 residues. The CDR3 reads CASSLRPGSGTGELFF. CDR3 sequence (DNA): TGTGCCAGCAGTTTACGTCCAGGGTCGGGCACCGGGGAGCTGTTTTTT.

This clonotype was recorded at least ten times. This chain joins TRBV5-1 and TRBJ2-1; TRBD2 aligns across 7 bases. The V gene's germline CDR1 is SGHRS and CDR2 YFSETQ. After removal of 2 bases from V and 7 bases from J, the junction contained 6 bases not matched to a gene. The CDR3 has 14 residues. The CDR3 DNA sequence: TGCGCCAGCAGCTTCCAGCGGGAAACTAATGAGCAGTTCTTC. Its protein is CASSFQRETNEQFF.